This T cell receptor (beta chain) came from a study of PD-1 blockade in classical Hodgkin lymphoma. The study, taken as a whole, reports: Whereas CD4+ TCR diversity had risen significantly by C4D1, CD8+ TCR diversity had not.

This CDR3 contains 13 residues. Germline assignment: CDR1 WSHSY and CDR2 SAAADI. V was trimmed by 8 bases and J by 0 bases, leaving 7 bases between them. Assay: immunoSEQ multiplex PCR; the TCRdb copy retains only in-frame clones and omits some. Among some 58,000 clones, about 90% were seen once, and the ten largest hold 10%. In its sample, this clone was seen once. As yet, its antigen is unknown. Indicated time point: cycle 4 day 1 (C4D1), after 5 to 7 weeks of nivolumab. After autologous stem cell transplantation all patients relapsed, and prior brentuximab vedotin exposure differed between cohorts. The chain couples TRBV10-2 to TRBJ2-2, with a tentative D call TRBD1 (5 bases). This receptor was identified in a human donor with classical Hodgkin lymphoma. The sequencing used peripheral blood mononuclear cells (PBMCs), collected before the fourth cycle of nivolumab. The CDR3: CASLGANTGELFF. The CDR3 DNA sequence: TGCGCCAGCCTAGGGGCGAACACCGGGGAGCTGTTTTTT.